The 21 T cell receptor beta chains given below trace back to one sample, sequenced in a study of T cell responses to AZD1222 COVID-19 vaccine (dated by TCRdb to about 2021). The protocol used for the library was the immunoSEQ multiplex PCR assay. TCRdb's version of the immuneACCESS table is confined to in-frame rearrangements and falls short of the full clone set. An unresolved V gene accounts for under half of the shortfall where checked; the remainder is of unknown origin. Present in this sample are approximately 130,000 clones, approximately 90% of which were seen just once. Roughly 8.9% of the sample is in the top ten clones. The time point label corresponds to: about 28 days (+/-7) after the second vaccine dose. The specimen was peripheral blood, collected 28 days after the second AZD1222 dose. The origin of the receptors is an adult who received the AZD1222 COVID-19 vaccine.

J is TRBJ2-3 and V is TRBV29-1, with 7 bases fitting TRBD2. V lost 6 bases, J lost 0 bases, and 12 bases stayed unmatched. Germline V lookup: CDR1 SQVTM, CDR2 ANQGSEA. The CDR3 extends over 16 amino acids. The CDR3 nucleotides read TGCAGCGTCCACGAGCGGGGACCTTCTAGCACAGATACGCAGTATTTT. Translation gives CSVHERGPSSTDTQYF.

The chain combines TRBV5-1 with TRBJ1-2; 8 bases agree with TRBD1. CDR1 and CDR2 from the germline V gene are SGHRS and YFSETQ. The length of the CDR3 is 14 residues. V shed 4 bases and J 4 bases; nucleotides not matched to a gene: 6. As DNA, the CDR3 is TGCGCCAGCAGCGACAGGGGAGAAAGCTATGGCTACACCTTC. Translating it yields CASSDRGESYGYTF.

The CDR3 protein is CASSSQGFDYNEQFF. The CDR3 DNA follows: TGTGCCAGCAGTTCACAGGGCTTTGACTACAATGAGCAGTTCTTC. V and J are TRBV27 and TRBJ2-1, with D maybe TRBD1 (6 bases). Germline CDR1 is MNHEY and CDR2 is SMNVEV (reference sequence). V was pared by 4 bases and J by 3 bases, with 13 bases between. CDR3 length equals 15 residues.

The gene calls are TRBV29-1 and TRBJ2-5, with 14 bases fitting TRBD2. The trim removed 6 bases at V and 10 bases at J, leaving 7 bases unmatched. The CDR3 has 13 residues. CDR1 is SQVTM and CDR2 is ANQGSEA in the germline V gene. The CDR3 DNA reads as TGCAGCGTAGAGGGGACTAGCGGGGGCGACCAGTACTTC. Its protein product is CSVEGTSGGDQYF.

In this sample, this clone turned up once. V and J are TRBV14 and TRBJ2-4; D gene uncertain. From germline, CDR1 is SGHDN and CDR2 FVKESK. CDR3 length equals 13 residues. V shed 4 bases and J shed 8 bases, with 12 bases lying between them. This chain's CDR3 is CASSRSRVDIQYF. In DNA, the CDR3 is TGTGCCAGCAGCCGGAGTCGAGTGGACATTCAGTACTTC.

The V gene is TRBV6-2 or TRBV6-3, the J gene TRBJ1-5; 8 nucleotides agree with TRBD1. The CDR3 is made up of 15 amino acids. V dropped 4 bases and J dropped 6; count of bases not matched to a gene: 8. In germline, CDR1 is MNHEY, CDR2 SVGEGT. The CDR3 reads CASSFHGQGGQPQHF. In DNA form, the CDR3 reads TGTGCCAGCAGTTTCCACGGACAGGGCGGTCAGCCCCAGCATTTT.

The rearrangement links TRBV5-1 to TRBJ1-1; D not resolved. The germline V and J ends were trimmed by 1 base and 1 base, with 5 bases remaining between them. This CDR3 contains 13 residues. Germline CDR1 reads SGHRS; CDR2 reads YFSETQ. CDR3 loop: CASSLNENTEAFF. The CDR3 DNA is TGCGCCAGCAGCTTGAACGAGAACACTGAAGCTTTCTTT.

The CDR3 loop reads CATYQGLGTEAFF. The CDR3 region has the DNA TGTGCCACCTATCAGGGGTTGGGCACTGAAGCTTTCTTT. V and J are TRBV24-1 and TRBJ1-1, with a tentative D call TRBD1 (6 bases). The CDR3 spans 13 residues. V dropped 9 bases and J dropped 4 bases, with 14 bases sitting between them. Germline V lookup: CDR1 KGHDR, CDR2 SFDVKD.

The rearrangement joins TRBV5-1 to TRBJ1-6; TRBD1 might be the D (5 bases). Trimming took off 5 bases at V and 0 bases at J, with 12 bases between the two ends. This CDR3 region has 16 residues. The germline gives CDR1 SGHRS, CDR2 YFSETQ. CDR3 region: CASRRDDSSYNSPLHF. The CDR3 region has the DNA TGCGCCAGCAGAAGGGACGACAGCTCCTATAATTCACCCCTCCACTTT.

The gene calls are TRBV12-3 or TRBV12-4 and TRBJ1-2, with no clear D. Trimming removed 6 bases at V and 8 bases at J, with 13 bases between. This CDR3 has 12 residues. The CDR3 loop is CASRTGPEGYTF. The CDR3 DNA is TGTGCCAGCAGAACCGGCCCGGAGGGCTACACCTTC.

The chain employs TRBV5-1 and TRBJ1-3; D remains unclear. V gave up 0 bases and J gave up 0 bases, with 10 bases separating them. The V gene's germline CDR1 is SGHRS and CDR2 YFSETQ. This CDR3 is 16 amino acids long. The CDR3 here is CASSLEPVNSGNTIYF. The DNA of the CDR3 is TGCGCCAGCAGCTTGGAACCGGTAAACTCTGGAAACACCATATATTTT.

V is TRBV2 and J is TRBJ1-2; TRBD1 matches at 7 bases. Germline assignment: CDR1 SNHLY and CDR2 FYNNEI. V shed 9 bases, J shed 6 bases, and the junction held 10 bases outside the gene matches. This CDR3 is 13 amino acids long. CDR3 residues: CARERGRQDGYTF. DNA for the CDR3: TGTGCCAGGGAGAGGGGGCGACAGGATGGCTACACCTTC.

CDR3 sequence (DNA): TGTGCCAGTAGTATCACGAGCGACTATGGCTACACCTTC. Its protein is CASSITSDYGYTF. V gene TRBV19 combines with J gene TRBJ1-2; D unclear. Between the trimmed V and J ends, which lost 3 bases and 3 bases, there was a span of 8 bases. Germline lookup yields CDR1 LNHDA and CDR2 SQIVND (reference sequence). There are 13 residues in the CDR3.

The rearrangement links TRBV30 to TRBJ1-5; D uncertain. The V and J ends lost 0 bases and 0 bases respectively, with 15 bases between them. Germline CDR1 GTSNPN, CDR2 SVGIG (reference sequence). The CDR3 totals 17 residues. The CDR3 DNA reads TGTGCCTGGAGTGTACGTAGTGATTCTAATAGCAATCAGCCCCAGCATTTT. Translation: CAWSVRSDSNSNQPQHF.

The CDR3 DNA reads as TGCGCCAGTGGCTACACAGATACGCAGTATTTT. The encoded protein is CASGYTDTQYF. The chain is built from TRBV10-2 and TRBJ2-3, with no clear D. CDR1 WSHSY and CDR2 SAAADI come from the germline V gene. CDR3 length: 11 amino acids. The V gene lost 9 bases and the J gene lost 2 bases, with 6 bases spanning the gap.

The CDR3 spells CASINLGSGSTYNEQFF. The CDR3 DNA is TGTGCCAGCATCAACCTCGGGAGCGGGAGTACCTACAATGAGCAGTTCTTC. J is TRBJ2-1 and V is TRBV28; TRBD2 matches 8 bases. Germline V gene lookup returns CDR1 MDHEN and CDR2 SYDVKM. After removal of 7 bases from V and 2 bases from J, the junction contained 13 bases not matched to a gene. The CDR3 has 17 residues.

This chain connects TRBV3-1 (or the pseudogene TRBV3-2) to TRBJ2-5; D is unclear. The germline V gene encodes CDR1 LGHDT and CDR2 YNNKEL (reference sequence). The V end was cut by 1 base, the J end by 0 bases, with 3 bases between. The CDR3 extends over 13 amino acids. The CDR3 loop is CASSQGHQETQYF. DNA of the CDR3: TGTGCCAGCAGCCAAGGACACCAAGAGACCCAGTACTTC.

The J gene is TRBJ2-2, the V gene TRBV7-2; 11 bases fit TRBD2. Germline CDR1 and CDR2: SGHTA and FQGNSA. The CDR3 totals 17 residues. After removal of 5 bases from V and 1 base from J, the junction contained 6 bases not matched to a gene. This CDR3 is CASSPLAGGKNTGELFF. As DNA, the CDR3 is TGTGCCAGCAGCCCTCTAGCGGGGGGAAAGAACACCGGGGAGCTGTTTTTT.

The chain couples TRBV4-1 to TRBJ2-1, with a tentative D call TRBD2 (7 bases). Germline CDR1 MGHRA, CDR2 YSYEKL. The V end lost 5 bases, the J end lost 8 bases, and 13 bases lay between the germline ends. The CDR3 runs 13 residues. This chain's CDR3 is CASSNRGGDEQFF. The CDR3 DNA follows: TGCGCCAGCAGCAATCGAGGGGGGGATGAGCAGTTCTTC.

V is TRBV27 and J is TRBJ2-2; no clear D. CDR1 and CDR2 from the germline V gene are MNHEY and SMNVEV (reference sequence). This CDR3 has 12 residues. Trimming took 5 bases from V and 2 from J, leaving 3 bases between them. CDR3 residues: CASSQNTGELFF. DNA for the CDR3: TGTGCCAGCAGTCAAAACACCGGGGAGCTGTTTTTT.

The genes are TRBV30 and TRBJ1-4, with D hard to call. Trimming removed 6 bases from V and 7 bases from J, with 18 bases in between. In germline, CDR1 is GTSNPN, CDR2 SVGIG (reference sequence). The CDR3 totals 14 residues. This CDR3 reads CACRWVLRGEKLFF. CDR3 bases: TGTGCCTGTCGGTGGGTCCTCCGGGGTGAAAAACTGTTTTTT.